The following is a TCR beta chain sequence with its context. Its antigen is not known. These data come from a study of T cell responses to AZD1222 COVID-19 vaccine. Study findings and constraints: Spike-spanning, vaccine-associated CD4 TCRs were dominant at 160-218 and 743-854. The donors showed a predominance of white British ancestry and of females, with possible underestimation of clonal diversity.

The CDR3 totals 16 residues. Germline V lookup: CDR1 LGHDT, CDR2 YNNKEL (reference sequence). V lost 4 bases and J lost 3; bases outside the gene matches: 11. Repertoires were generated with immunoSEQ multiplex PCR, while TCRdb's copy carries only in-frame clones and drops some. The table shows some 130,000 clones, with approximately 90% occurring only once. The J gene is TRBJ2-7, the V gene TRBV3-1 (or the pseudogene TRBV3-2), with TRBD2 matching 8 bases. Sample: peripheral blood, taken on day 0 of AZD1222 vaccination. This receptor was obtained from an adult in good health. In DNA, the CDR3 is TGTGCCAGCAGCCTCGTAGGTAGCGGGAAGGTCTACGAGCAGTACTTC. Its translation: CASSLVGSGKVYEQYF.